This T cell receptor (beta chain) stems from a study of OX40 agonist ivuxolimab in advanced cancers. The study's findings and limits: Antigen specificity of clonally expanded peripheral T cells was not established.

About this clone itself: No antigen is known for it.

Trimming took off 4 bases at V and 6 bases at J, with 12 bases between the two ends. CDR3 length: 14 residues. The V gene's germline CDR1 is MDHEN and CDR2 SYDVKM. Profiled with immunoSEQ multiplex PCR; TCRdb holds only in-frame clones, not every one. The table has 60,000 or so clones, approximately 86% seen once. The source of this sequence is an adult with an advanced solid tumor such as melanoma, head and neck, liver or kidney cancer. The chain is built from TRBV28 and TRBJ2-2; D possibly corresponds to TRBD1 (6 bases). The material was CD4+ or CD8+ T cells sorted from blood, obtained in a trial of the OX40 agonist ivuxolimab. CDR3 DNA: TGTGCCAGCAGTTACAGGGTCGAGGCCGGGGAGCTGTTTTTT. Translated, it gives CASSYRVEAGELFF.